The T cell receptor beta chain described here comes from a study of OX40 agonist ivuxolimab in advanced cancers. Study background: Patients received intravenous ivuxolimab every 2 weeks at 0.01 to 10 mg/kg. Whole-study findings and limits: At 0.1 to 3.0 mg/kg and by week 6, clonal expansion occurred in CD4+ and CD8+ blood T cells.

Clones were sequenced by immunoSEQ multiplex PCR, and TCRdb holds only the in-frame ones, with some missing. The sample comprises roughly 41,000 clones, about 86% of which are singletons, and 2% to 2.5% rests with the top ten. The V and J ends lost 7 bases and 1 base respectively, with 13 bases between them. The CDR3 sequence is 14 residues long. CDR1 and CDR2 (germline): SGHRS, YFSETQ. Regarding this clone: The antigen is undetermined.

The clonotype originates from an adult with an advanced solid tumor such as melanoma, head and neck, liver or kidney cancer. The gene calls are TRBV5-1 and TRBJ2-3; D unclear. The material was CD4+ or CD8+ T cells sorted from blood, obtained in a trial of the OX40 agonist ivuxolimab. The CDR3 nucleotides read TGCGCCAGCGGCGCCGACTGGGGCACAGATACGCAGTATTTT. Translation gives CASGADWGTDTQYF. The whole variable domain, remainder taken from reference TRBV5-1 and TRBJ2-3, is KAGVTQTPRYLIKTRGQQVTLSCSPISGHRSVSWYQQTPGQGLQFLFEYFSETQRNKGNFPGRFSGRQFSNSRSEMNVSTLELGDSALYLCASGADWGTDTQYFGPGTRLTVL.